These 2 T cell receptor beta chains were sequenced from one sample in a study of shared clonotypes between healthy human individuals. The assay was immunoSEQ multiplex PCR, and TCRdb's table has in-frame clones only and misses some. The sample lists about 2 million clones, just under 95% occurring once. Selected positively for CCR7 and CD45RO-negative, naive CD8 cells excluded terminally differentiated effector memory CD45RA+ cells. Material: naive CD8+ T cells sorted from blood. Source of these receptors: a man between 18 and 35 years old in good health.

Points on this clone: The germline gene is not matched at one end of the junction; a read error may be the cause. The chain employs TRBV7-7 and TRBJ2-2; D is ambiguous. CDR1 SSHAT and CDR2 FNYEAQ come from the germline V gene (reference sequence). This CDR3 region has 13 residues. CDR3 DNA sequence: TGTGCTAGCAGCTTAGAGAACTCCGGGGAGCTGTTTTTT. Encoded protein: CASSLENSGELFF.

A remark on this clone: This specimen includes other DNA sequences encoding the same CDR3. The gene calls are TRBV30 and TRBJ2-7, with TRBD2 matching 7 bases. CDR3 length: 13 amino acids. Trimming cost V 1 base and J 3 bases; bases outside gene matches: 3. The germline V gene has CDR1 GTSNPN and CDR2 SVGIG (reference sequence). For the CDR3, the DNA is TGTGCCTGGAGTGGCGGGAGTGGCTACGAGCAGTACTTC. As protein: CAWSGGSGYEQYF.